The table lists the clone carrying this T cell receptor beta chain with many counts. Antigen specificity is unknown. The data originate from a study of T cell repertoires in cytomegalovirus infection. General study points: Ex vivo responses were dominated by HLA-C-restricted CMV-specific TCR beta clonotypes. Based on cumulative public TCR beta family frequency, carriers of CMV plus the relevant HLA were identified.

The CDR3 sequence is 13 residues long. Looked up from germline, CDR1 is SGHTA and CDR2 is FQGNSA. V lost 5 bases to trimming and J lost 2 bases, with 8 bases between them. MiXCR, applied by TCRdb to the reads, yields one record per CDR3 protein. Here the sample spans fewer than 350,000 distinct CDR3 sequences, roughly a sixth being singletons. This sequence originates from a human donor in good health (CMV status not recorded). Some clones in this sample may be carry-over from other donors' samples. This chain connects TRBV7-2 to TRBJ2-3; D is unresolved. The specimen was PBMCs. The CDR3 bases are TGTGCCAGCAGCCCAGTCACCACAGATACGCAGTATTTT. Translated: CASSPVTTDTQYF.